A selection of T cell receptor beta chains follows, all from one sample in a study of early T cells in non-severe SARS-CoV-2 infection. TCRdb re-derived calls from the 5' RACE reads in MiXCR, one entry per CDR3 protein. The profile shows 95,000 to 100,000 distinct CDR3 sequences, under 15% of them singletons. Material: whole blood. These receptors all stem from an adult who was a healthcare worker with PCR-confirmed SARS-CoV-2 infection or an uninfected control (not recorded which). Each CDR3 is given with its conserved first and last residue. The D gene is left open where the match is weak. Some rows have no size entry. The others give once, few or many, or a class for an expanded clone.

many . TRBJ1-3 TRBV28 CASSLQFSGNTIYF TGTGCCAGCAGTTTACAATTCTCTGGAAACACCATATATTTT
many . TRBJ1-2 TRBV20-1 CSARAGWDGLSGDGYTF TGCAGTGCTCGGGCGGGATGGGATGGACTCTCAGGGGATGGCTACACCTTC
. TRBD1 TRBJ2-3 TRBV7-2 CASSFRQGNTDTQYF TGTGCCAGCAGCTTCCGACAGGGGAACACAGATACGCAGTATTTT
many . TRBJ2-7 TRBV4-3 CASSQGRAATYEQYF TGCGCCAGCAGCCAAGGGCGGGCGGCCACCTACGAGCAGTACTTC
many . TRBJ1-1 TRBV6-4 CASSDRDPTGNTEAFF TGTGCCAGCAGTGACAGGGACCCAACAGGGAACACTGAAGCTTTCTTT
many . TRBJ2-5 TRBV20-1 CSAPAVLITGTQYF TGCAGTGCGCCAGCAGTCCTTATAACCGGGACCCAGTACTTC
many . TRBJ2-3 TRBV12-3/TRBV12-4 CASSAGTDTQYF TGTGCCAGCAGTGCGGGCACAGATACGCAGTATTTT
many TRBD1 TRBJ1-1 TRBV7-2 CASSLTGHGGTEAFF TGTGCCAGCAGCTTGACAGGGCACGGGGGCACTGAAGCTTTCTTT
many TRBD1 TRBJ2-1 TRBV7-6 CASSIRDRVPNEQFF TGTGCCAGCAGCATCCGGGACAGGGTTCCCAATGAGCAGTTCTTC
many . TRBJ2-7 TRBV7-6 CASSPRGRGEDYEQYF TGTGCCAGCAGCCCCCGGGGAAGGGGGGAGGACTACGAGCAGTACTTC
few . TRBJ1-1 TRBV7-8 CASSSWTANTEAFF TGTGCCAGCAGCTCCTGGACAGCGAACACTGAAGCTTTCTTT
few . TRBJ2-7 TRBV18 CASSPPARAYYEQYF TGTGCCAGCTCACCACCAGCCAGGGCCTACTACGAGCAGTACTTC
. . TRBJ1-3 TRBV4-3 CASSRENYSGNTIYF TGCGCCAGCAGCCGGGAGAATTACTCTGGAAACACCATATATTTT
few TRBD1 TRBJ2-3 TRBV3-1 CAAGGQGADTQYF TGTGCCGCTGGGGGACAGGGAGCAGATACGCAGTATTTT
few . TRBJ2-1 TRBV9 CASSSLGNEQFF TGTGCCAGCAGTTCACTAGGGAATGAGCAGTTCTTC
. . TRBJ2-3 TRBV10-3 CAISRDSGADTQYF TGTGCCATCAGCCGGGACTCTGGGGCTGATACGCAGTATTTT
. . TRBJ1-1 TRBV10-1 CASSRTANTEAFF TGCGCCAGCAGTAGGACAGCGAACACTGAAGCTTTCTTT
few . TRBJ2-2 TRBV6-1 CASSEGPMPTGELFF TGTGCCAGCAGTGAAGGCCCCATGCCTACCGGGGAGCTGTTTTTT
. . TRBJ1-1 TRBV11-3 CASSLNRARAFF TGTGCCAGCAGCTTGAACAGGGCGCGGGCTTTCTTT
many TRBD1 TRBJ2-7 TRBV29-1 CSVGQGPDEQYF TGCAGCGTTGGACAGGGGCCGGACGAGCAGTACTTC
few TRBD2 TRBJ2-2 TRBV5-1 CASSSGPAGGPWTGELFF TGCGCCAGCAGCTCCGGGCCAGCGGGGGGGCCGTGGACCGGGGAGCTGTTTTTT
. TRBD1 TRBJ2-6 TRBV7-2 CASSSTRMTGGYGANVLTF TGTGCCAGCAGCTCCACCCGTATGACAGGGGGCTATGGGGCCAACGTCCTGACTTTC
. TRBD1 TRBJ2-5 TRBV7-2 CASSATYRGYQETQYF TGTGCCAGCAGCGCCACTTACAGGGGGTACCAAGAGACCCAGTACTTC
many . TRBJ2-1 TRBV7-2 CASSQDYLGEQFF TGTGCCAGCAGCCAGGACTATTTAGGTGAGCAGTTCTTC
few . TRBJ2-7 TRBV28 CASSGPNYEQYF TGTGCCAGTTCAGGGCCTAACTACGAGCAGTACTTC
many . TRBJ2-5 TRBV20-1 CSANGLKETQYF TGCAGTGCAAATGGACTTAAAGAGACCCAGTACTTC
few . TRBJ2-3 TRBV10-2 CASSDPYTQYF TGCGCCAGCAGCGACCCTTATACGCAGTATTTT
few . TRBJ1-3 TRBV6-5 CASSGGLSGNTIYF TGTGCCAGCAGTGGGGGGCTCTCTGGAAACACCATATATTTT
. . TRBJ1-3 TRBV12-3/TRBV12-4 CASDVQGSGNTIYF TGTGCCAGCGACGTACAGGGCTCTGGAAACACCATATATTTT
many . TRBJ1-1 TRBV15 CATSRDQRGSEAFF TGTGCCACCAGCAGAGATCAAAGGGGCTCTGAAGCTTTCTTT
. TRBD1 TRBJ1-2 TRBV6-1 CASSPRDRVGYGYTF TGTGCCAGCAGTCCCCGGGACAGGGTTGGGTATGGCTACACCTTC
once . TRBJ2-7 TRBV29-1 CSVDIYGRGSYEQYF TGCAGCGTTGATATTTATGGACGAGGGTCCTACGAGCAGTACTTC
many . TRBJ2-3 TRBV7-2 CASSRGALTDTQYF TGTGCCAGCAGCCGGGGGGCTCTAACAGATACGCAGTATTTT
. TRBD1 TRBJ1-1 TRBV29-1 CSGTRQGSEAFF TGCAGCGGGACTCGACAGGGGTCTGAAGCTTTCTTT
. . TRBJ2-5 TRBV29-1 CSVLVYQETQYF TGCAGCGTACTAGTATACCAAGAGACCCAGTACTTC
few . TRBJ2-5 TRBV3-1 CASTPPGAEETQYF TGTGCCAGCACCCCCCCAGGAGCGGAAGAGACCCAGTACTTC
many TRBD2 TRBJ2-7 TRBV7-2 CASSPRLAGSSYEQYF TGTGCCAGCAGCCCTCGACTAGCGGGTAGCTCCTACGAGCAGTACTTC
. . TRBJ2-7 TRBV7-8 CASSARGSYEQYF TGTGCCAGCAGTGCGAGGGGAAGCTACGAGCAGTACTTC
. TRBD1 TRBJ2-1 TRBV12-3/TRBV12-4 CVSSLGQGGGEQFF TGTGTCAGCAGTTTAGGACAGGGGGGAGGTGAGCAGTTCTTC
. . TRBJ2-7 TRBV11-2 CASSPGISYEQYF TGTGCCAGCAGCCCAGGAATAAGCTACGAGCAGTACTTC
many . TRBJ2-3 TRBV5-1 CASSPTVTDTQYF TGCGCCAGCAGCCCCACTGTGACAGATACGCAGTATTTT
many . TRBJ1-2 TRBV3-1 CASSQGSGYTF TGTGCCAGCAGCCAGGGTTCTGGCTACACCTTC
. . TRBJ1-1 TRBV6-6 CASSTGLSDTEAFF TGTGCCAGCAGTACAGGGTTATCCGACACTGAAGCTTTCTTT
once . TRBJ1-1 TRBV18 CASSPVNFRANTEAFF TGTGCCAGCTCACCTGTAAACTTCAGGGCGAACACTGAAGCTTTCTTT
many . TRBJ1-2 TRBV10-2 CASSATGRGGYTF TGCGCCAGCAGTGCGACGGGTCGTGGTGGCTACACCTTC
few . TRBJ2-4 TRBV27 CASSSMPYGIQYF TGTGCCAGCAGTTCAATGCCGTATGGCATTCAGTACTTC
. . TRBJ2-7 TRBV9 CASNGTTEPYEQYF TGTGCCAGCAACGGGACGACGGAGCCTTACGAGCAGTACTTC
. TRBD1 TRBJ1-6 TRBV6-5 CASRRRQGWGNSPLHF TGTGCCAGCAGACGCCGACAGGGATGGGGGAATTCACCCCTCCACTTT
. TRBD2 TRBJ2-1 TRBV11-2 CASSLDVAGDQRKISVNEQFF TGTGCCAGCAGCTTAGATGTGGCGGGGGACCAGAGAAAAATTAGCGTCAATGAGCAGTTCTTC
few . TRBJ1-2 TRBV7-2 CASSGAGNYGYTF TGTGCCAGCTCCGGGGCGGGTAACTATGGCTACACCTTC
many . TRBJ1-5 TRBV28 CASSPPGISNQPQHF TGTGCCAGCAGCCCCCCAGGGATTAGCAATCAGCCCCAGCATTTT
. . TRBJ2-5 TRBV7-2 CATSRGRETQYF TGTGCCACCTCACGTGGGAGAGAGACCCAGTACTTC
. TRBD1 TRBJ1-5 TRBV4-1 CASSQGGTGRYQPQHF TGCGCCAGCAGCCAAGGAGGGACAGGCCGCTATCAGCCCCAGCATTTT
few . TRBJ2-6 TRBV20-1 CSANQQGSGANVLTF TGCAGTGCTAATCAACAGGGTTCTGGGGCCAACGTCCTGACTTTC
few TRBD2 TRBJ2-1 TRBV12-3/TRBV12-4 CASSLYRGGAYNEQFF TGTGCCAGCAGTTTGTATCGCGGGGGGGCCTACAATGAGCAGTTCTTC
. . TRBJ2-1 TRBV11-3 CASSLNPSGNEQFF TGTGCCAGCAGCTTAAATCCTTCGGGCAATGAGCAGTTCTTC
many TRBD1 TRBJ1-3 TRBV12-3/TRBV12-4 CASSLRDSRNTIYF TGTGCCAGCAGTTTAAGGGACAGTCGAAACACCATATATTTT
few . TRBJ2-7 TRBV11-2 CASSLPARDEQYF TGTGCCAGCAGCCTCCCTGCGCGAGACGAGCAGTACTTC